This T cell receptor beta chain is from a study of T cell responses to AZD1222 COVID-19 vaccine. Study-level results: Vaccine-associated CD4 TCRs spanned spike, dominant at 160-218 and 743-854.

Libraries were prepared by immunoSEQ multiplex PCR; TCRdb keeps only in-frame clonotypes and omits some of them. The sample records 100,000 to 150,000 clones, about 90% being singletons. On this clone itself: As yet, its antigen is unknown.

The length of the CDR3 is 16 residues. The V end lost 1 base, the J end lost 5 bases, and 14 bases lay between the germline ends. Germline CDR1 reads KGHDR; CDR2 reads SFDVKD. V usage is TRBV24-1 and J usage is TRBJ2-1; D is uncertain. This TCR derives from an adult in good health. Specimen: peripheral blood, collected on day 0 of AZD1222 vaccination. CDR3 sequence reads: CATSDLGHRKNNEQFF. The CDR3 DNA follows: TGTGCCACCAGTGATTTAGGCCACCGAAAAAACAATGAGCAGTTCTTC.